Shown below are 3 T cell receptor beta chains from a single sample sequenced in a study of read filtering for tumor transcriptome and immune sequencing. Molecular barcoded adaptors covering alpha/delta and beta/gamma chains were used on approximately 400 ng RNA. TCRdb passed the reads through MiXCR, listing each CDR3 protein once. The data contain about 24,000 distinct CDR3 sequences, about 22% of them singletons. The sequenced material came from a population of CD138-negative cells sorted from bone marrow. These TCRs come from a donor over 35 with multiple myeloma.

In this sample, this clonotype turned up many times. The V gene is TRBV5-1, the J gene TRBJ1-4; the match to TRBD1 covers 8 bases. The ends lost 5 bases at V and 7 bases at J; junction bases unmatched: 10. The CDR3 runs to 15 residues. CDR1 and CDR2 (germline): SGHRS, YFSETQ. CDR3 sequence: CASRGGSGTGEKLFF. CDR3 DNA sequence: TGCGCCAGCAGAGGGGGGTCGGGGACAGGTGAAAAACTGTTTTTT. Using reference TRBV5-1 and TRBJ1-4 for the parts outside the CDR3, the full variable domain is KAGVTQTPRYLIKTRGQQVTLSCSPISGHRSVSWYQQTPGQGLQFLFEYFSETQRNKGNFPGRFSGRQFSNSRSEMNVSTLELGDSALYLCASRGGSGTGEKLFFGSGTQLSVL.

J is TRBJ2-1 and V is TRBV20-1, with D perhaps TRBD1 (6 bases). Trimming took off 5 bases at V and 6 bases at J, with 11 bases between the two ends. The CDR3 spans 12 residues. Germline V gene sequence: CDR1 DFQATT, CDR2 SNEGSKA (reference sequence). The CDR3 coding sequence is TGCAGTGCTGTACAGGGTGTCAATGAGCAGTTCTTC. Its translation is CSAVQGVNEQFF.

The table lists this clonotype with many counts. The gene calls are TRBV2 and TRBJ2-3; D not certain. This CDR3 is built from 10 residues. The germline V gene encodes CDR1 SNHLY and CDR2 FYNNEI. Deletions cut 6 bases from V and 11 bases from J, with 9 bases between. The chain's CDR3 is CASRGPGQYF. The CDR3 DNA is TGTGCCAGCAGGGGTCCCGGGCAGTATTTT. Combining the CDR3 with reference TRBV2 and TRBJ2-3 gives the whole variable domain EPEVTQTPSHQVTQMGQEVILRCVPISNHLYFYWYRQILGQKVEFLVSFYNNEISEKSEIFDDQFSVERPDGSNFTLKIRSTKLEDSAMYFCASRGPGQYFGPGTRLTVL.